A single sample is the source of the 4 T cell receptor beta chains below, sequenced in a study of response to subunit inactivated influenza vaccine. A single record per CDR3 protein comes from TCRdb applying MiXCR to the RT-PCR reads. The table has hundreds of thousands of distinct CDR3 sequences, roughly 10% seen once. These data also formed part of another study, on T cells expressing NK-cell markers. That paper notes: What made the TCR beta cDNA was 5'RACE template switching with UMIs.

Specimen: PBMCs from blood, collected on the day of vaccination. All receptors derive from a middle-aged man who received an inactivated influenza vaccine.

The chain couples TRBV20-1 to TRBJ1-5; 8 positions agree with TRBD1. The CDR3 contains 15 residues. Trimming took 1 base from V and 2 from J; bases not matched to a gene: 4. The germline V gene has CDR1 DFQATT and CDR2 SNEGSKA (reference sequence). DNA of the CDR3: TGCAGTGCTAGAGGCTCAGGGGGCCGCAATCAGCCCCAGCATTTT. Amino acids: CSARGSGGRNQPQHF.

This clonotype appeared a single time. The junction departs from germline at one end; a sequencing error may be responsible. The CDR3, as DNA: TGTGCCAGCAGCCGCGGGACTAGCGGATACAATGAGCAGATCTTC. This translates into CASSRGTSGYNEQIF. The chain couples TRBV6-1 to TRBJ2-1; 11 nucleotides line up with TRBD2. There are 15 residues in the CDR3. CDR1 and CDR2 from the germline V gene are MNHNS and SASEGT.

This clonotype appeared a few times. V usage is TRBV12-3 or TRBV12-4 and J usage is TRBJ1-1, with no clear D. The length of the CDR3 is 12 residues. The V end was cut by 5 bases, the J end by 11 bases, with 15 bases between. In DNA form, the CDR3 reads TGTGCCAGCAGTCTGGACGGAAGTGGGGCTTTCTTT. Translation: CASSLDGSGAFF.

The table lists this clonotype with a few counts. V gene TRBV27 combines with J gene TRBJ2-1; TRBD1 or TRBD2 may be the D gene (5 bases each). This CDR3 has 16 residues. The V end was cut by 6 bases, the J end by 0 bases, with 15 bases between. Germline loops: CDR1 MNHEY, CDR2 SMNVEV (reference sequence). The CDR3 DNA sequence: TGTGCCAGCAGCAGCAGGGACCATAGCTCCTACAATGAGCAGTTCTTC. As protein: CASSSRDHSSYNEQFF.